What follows is one TCR beta chain and its context. The CDR3 has 15 residues. The V and J ends lost 0 bases and 4 bases respectively, with 14 bases between them. Germline-derived CDR1 and CDR2 are SGDLS and YYNGEE. This sample is part of a study of OX40 agonist ivuxolimab in advanced cancers. Profiled with immunoSEQ multiplex PCR; TCRdb holds only in-frame clones, not every one. The sample includes 50,000 to 75,000 clones, 85% to 90% seen only once; the top ten take about 13%. The sequence derives from an adult with an advanced solid tumor such as melanoma, head and neck, liver or kidney cancer. Sequencing was performed on CD4+ or CD8+ T cells sorted from blood, taken in a trial of the OX40 agonist ivuxolimab. This chain uses TRBV9 with TRBJ2-7, with D perhaps matching TRBD1 (6 bases). CDR3 nucleotide sequence: TGTGCCAGCAGCGTAGGCAGGGGAACTCATTACGAGCAGTACTTC. It encodes CASSVGRGTHYEQYF.